This is a list of T cell receptor beta chains from one sample in a study of identical twins. MiXCR was run by TCRdb on the 5' RACE reads, yielding one entry per CDR3 protein. The sample consists of about 1.7 million distinct CDR3 sequences, 32% of them appearing once. Sequencing was done on a sample of cord blood. These receptors were collected from a newborn girl in good health. The CDR3 runs from the conserved cysteine through the conserved F or W. D genes are given only for firm matches. Only part of the rows carry a size: once, few, many, or a class if the clone is expanded.

V	D	size	J	DNA	CDR3
TRBV6-1	-	-	TRBJ1-1	TGTGCCAGCAGTGACAGAGGCTTACCGAACACTGAAGCTTTCTTT	CASSDRGLPNTEAFF
TRBV5-1	TRBD1	-	TRBJ1-5	TGCGCCAGCAGCTACGGGACAGAGGGACAGCCCCAGCATTTT	CASSYGTEGQPQHF
TRBV20-1	-	few	TRBJ1-2	TGCAGTGCTCGGACAGTCTATGACTACACCTTC	CSARTVYDYTF
TRBV20-1	TRBD2	-	TRBJ2-7	TGCAGTGCTAAAGGACTAGCGGGGGGGCCGGTTTACAATGAGCAGTACTTC	CSAKGLAGGPVYNEQYF
TRBV14	-	-	TRBJ2-3	TGTGCCAGCGGGGGACTTGATAGCACAGATACGCAGTATTTT	CASGGLDSTDTQYF
TRBV4-2	TRBD2	-	TRBJ2-5	TGTGCCAGCAGCACTCGGACTAGCGGGGGGGCCGGGACCCAGTACTTC	CASSTRTSGGAGTQYF
TRBV29-1	-	few	TRBJ1-5	TGCAGCGTTGTTTGGGACAGCAATCAGCCCCAGCATTTT	CSVVWDSNQPQHF
TRBV12-3/TRBV12-4	-	many	TRBJ1-2	TGTGCCAGCAGTCCCTCGGGTCGAGGATCTAACTATGGCTACACCTTC	CASSPSGRGSNYGYTF
TRBV12-3/TRBV12-4	-	few	TRBJ2-3	TGTGCCAGCAGTTTGGAGAGAGCTACCCTCACAGATACGCAGTATTTT	CASSLERATLTDTQYF
TRBV6-6	TRBD2	few	TRBJ2-5	TGTGCCAGCACCTTAGCGGGGATGGGGACCCAGTACTTC	CASTLAGMGTQYF
TRBV29-1	TRBD1	few	TRBJ2-5	TGCAGCGTTGGACAGGGTGTCGATGAGCAGTACTTC	CSVGQGVDEQYF
TRBV5-6	TRBD2	few	TRBJ2-7	TGTGCCAGCAACTTTCCGGGACTAGGTATTTACGAGCAGTACTTC	CASNFPGLGIYEQYF
TRBV20-1	TRBD1	-	TRBJ2-1	TGCAGTGCGGCCAAGGGGGCCAACTACAATGAGCAGTTCTTC	CSAAKGANYNEQFF
TRBV29-1	TRBD1	few	TRBJ1-2	TGCAGCGTTGCCATGAGAAGGGGGCACTATGGCTACACCTTC	CSVAMRRGHYGYTF
TRBV29-1	TRBD2	-	TRBJ2-5	TGCAGCGTACGCGGGACTAGCGGGTCTTACGAGACCCAGTACTTC	CSVRGTSGSYETQYF
TRBV29-1	-	-	TRBJ1-1	TGCAGCGTTGCGGCCCCCTTGGTAATTGGGTCGGCGGAAGCTTTCTTT	CSVAAPLVIGSAEAFF
TRBV4-2	-	many	TRBJ2-3	TGTGCCAGCAGCCAGCCCACAGATACGCAGTATTTT	CASSQPTDTQYF
TRBV3-1	TRBD2	-	TRBJ2-7	TGTGCCAGCAGCCCCCTCCTAGCGGGAGATCATGATGAGCAGTACTTC	CASSPLLAGDHDEQYF